The clone carrying this T cell receptor (beta chain) is a singleton in its sample. This sample stems from a study of OX40 agonist ivuxolimab in advanced cancers. Across the study: Melanoma, hepatocellular carcinoma, head and neck or renal cell cancer occurred in dose-escalation patients.

Germline values: CDR1 LGHNA, CDR2 YSLEER. With 0 bases removed from V and 4 bases from J, the gap between germline ends came to 7 bases. The CDR3 is made up of 14 amino acids. The repertoire was sequenced with immunoSEQ multiplex PCR; TCRdb's copy has only in-frame clones and lacks some. The data contain some 63,000 clones, approximately 94% of them singletons. The sequencing used CD4+ or CD8+ T cells sorted from blood, collected in a trial of the OX40 agonist ivuxolimab. The receptor was derived from an adult with an advanced solid tumor such as melanoma, head and neck, liver or kidney cancer. This chain uses TRBV4-3 with TRBJ2-1, with D unresolved. The DNA for the CDR3 is TGCGCCAGCAGCCAAGAAGGCCCATACAATGAGCAGTTCTTC. Translation gives CASSQEGPYNEQFF.